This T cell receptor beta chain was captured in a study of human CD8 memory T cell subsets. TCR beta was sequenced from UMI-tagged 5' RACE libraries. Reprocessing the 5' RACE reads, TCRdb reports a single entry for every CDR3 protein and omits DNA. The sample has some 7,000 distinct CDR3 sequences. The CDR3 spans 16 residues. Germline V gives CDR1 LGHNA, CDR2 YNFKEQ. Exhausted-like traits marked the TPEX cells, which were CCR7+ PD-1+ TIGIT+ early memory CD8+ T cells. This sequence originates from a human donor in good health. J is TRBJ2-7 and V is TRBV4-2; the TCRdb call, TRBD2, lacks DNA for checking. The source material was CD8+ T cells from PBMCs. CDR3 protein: CASSPQRGLAAYEQYF.